Below, one TCR beta chain is given with its context. These data come from a study of blood T cell repertoires in COVID-19. Study overall: Samples came from the United States, Italy and Spain, spanning acute and convalescent COVID-19.

Measured with immunoSEQ multiplex PCR; TCRdb has only the in-frame clones, and not every one. This table holds some 350,000 clones, around 89% found once. V was trimmed by 1 base and J by 9 bases, leaving 9 bases between them. Germline V CDR1 and CDR2: SGHTA, FQGNSA. This CDR3 spans 13 amino acids. Specimen: peripheral blood. This TCR was sampled from a woman aged 25 to 39 with COVID-19, enrolled during active disease. The chain couples TRBV7-2 to TRBJ1-4; D gene uncertain. The CDR3 DNA sequence: TGTGCCAGCAGCTTAGGAGGTCAGCAAAAACTGTTTTTT. Its translation is CASSLGGQQKLFF.